The source of this TCR beta chain is a study of OX40 agonist ivuxolimab in advanced cancers. The table came from immunoSEQ multiplex PCR; TCRdb's copy has only in-frame clones and leaves some out. The sample records some 54,000 clones, roughly 81% being singletons. V shed 4 bases, J shed 3 bases, and the junction held 3 bases outside the gene matches. The CDR3 covers 16 residues. Germline lookup yields CDR1 SGHTA and CDR2 FQGNSA. Source: CD4+ or CD8+ T cells sorted from blood, taken in a trial of the OX40 agonist ivuxolimab. The genes are TRBV7-2 and TRBJ2-3, with 14 bases fitting TRBD2. The receptor was isolated from an adult with an advanced solid tumor such as melanoma, head and neck, liver or kidney cancer. The CDR3 nucleotides read TGTGCCAGCAGCTCCGGACTAGCGGGAGGTACAGATACGCAGTATTTT. Protein sequence: CASSSGLAGGTDTQYF. Supplemented by reference TRBV7-2 and TRBJ2-3, the full variable domain reads GAGVSQSPSNKVTEKGKDVELRCDPISGHTALYWYRQSLGQGLEFLIYFQGNSAPDKSGLPSDRFSAERTGGSVSTLTIQRTQQEDSAVYLCASSSGLAGGTDTQYFGPGTRLTVL.